This TCR beta chain emerged from a study of Ad26.COV2.S vaccination and SARS-CoV-2 variants. Across the whole study: The authors gave Ad26.COV2.S intramuscularly, either once or twice 56 days apart.

The treatment: around 19 received Ad26.COV2.S at low or high dose, single or two shots; roughly 5 received placebo; per-sample allocation not given. At day 63 after the first vaccine or placebo injection, samples were drawn. The protocol was immunoSEQ multiplex PCR, while the TCRdb copy is restricted to in-frame clones and leaves out a portion. Here the sample spans over 350,000 clones, around nine tenths being singletons. Trimming shortened V by 4 bases and J by 0 bases, and 8 bases separated the two germline ends. CDR3 size: 13 residues. Germline-derived CDR1 and CDR2 are SQVTM and ANQGSEA. The receptor was isolated from a person aged 18-65 years who received the Ad26.COV2.S COVID-19 vaccine or a placebo. This specimen consisted of peripheral blood, obtained in a trial of Ad26.COV2.S vaccine versus placebo. The gene calls are TRBV29-1 and TRBJ2-3, with D uncertain. The CDR3 reads CSVAQLSTDTQYF. The DNA for the CDR3 is TGCAGCGTTGCACAGTTGAGCACAGATACGCAGTATTTT.